The entry that follows covers one TCR beta chain sequence. The antigen is unknown. These data are taken from a study of identical twins. Study-level findings and limits: Beta clonotypes that were abundant in cord blood contained fewer insertions, a pattern absent from memory repertoires. Its conclusions, products of cross-sectional statistical analysis, did not come from following the same donors.

Each CDR3 protein is one row after TCRdb ran MiXCR on the 5' RACE reads. The sample carries 400,000 to 500,000 distinct CDR3 sequences, less than 20% recorded once. Germline assignment: CDR1 SNHLY and CDR2 FYNNEI. The CDR3 totals 16 residues. Trimming took 0 bases from V and 1 from J, leaving 10 bases between them. The receptor's source is a man aged 50-60 years in good health. The source material was naive T cells sorted from blood. This chain uses TRBV2 with TRBJ2-1, with D possibly being TRBD1 (6 bases). The CDR3 nucleotides read TGTGCCAGCAGTGAAGCAGCAGGGGCGTCCTACAATGAGCAGTTCTTC. It is translated as CASSEAAGASYNEQFF.